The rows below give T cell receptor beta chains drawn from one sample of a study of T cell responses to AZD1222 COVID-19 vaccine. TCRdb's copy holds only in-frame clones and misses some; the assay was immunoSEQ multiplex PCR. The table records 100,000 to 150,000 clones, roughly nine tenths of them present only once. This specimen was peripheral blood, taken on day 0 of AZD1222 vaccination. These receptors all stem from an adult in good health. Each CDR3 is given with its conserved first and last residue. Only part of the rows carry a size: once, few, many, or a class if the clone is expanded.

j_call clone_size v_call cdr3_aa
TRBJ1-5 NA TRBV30 CAWSVQEGQPQHF
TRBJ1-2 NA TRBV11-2 CASSLEGTGIYGYTF
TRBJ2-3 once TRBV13 CASSLSGGGTDTQYF
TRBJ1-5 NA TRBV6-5 CASTGPYSNQPQHF
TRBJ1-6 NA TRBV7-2 CASSLRQPRFNSPLHF
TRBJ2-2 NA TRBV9 CASSFQSGAANTGELFF
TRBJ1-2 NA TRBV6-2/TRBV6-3 CASSRDSYGYTF
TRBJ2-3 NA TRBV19 CASSPGLAGGDTQYF
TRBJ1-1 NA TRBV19 CASSIQGRTEAFF
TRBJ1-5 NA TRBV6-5 CASGSTEWAAQHF
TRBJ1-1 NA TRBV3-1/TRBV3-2 CASSQRGGHEAFF
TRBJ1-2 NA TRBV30 CAWSWGLYGYTF
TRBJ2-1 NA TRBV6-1 CASSEPTSGGRSYNEQFF
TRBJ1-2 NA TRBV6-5 CASRTGGGYTF
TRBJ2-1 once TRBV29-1 CSVGRGGTNEQFF
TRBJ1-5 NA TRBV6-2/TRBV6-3 CASSYPRARQSNQPQHF
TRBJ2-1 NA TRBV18 CASSPSSGGPNEQFF
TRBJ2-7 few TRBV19 CASSIEGRYEQYF
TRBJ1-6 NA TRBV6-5 CASRNRDTWTPLHF
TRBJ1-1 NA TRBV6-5 CASSIGQKNTEAFF
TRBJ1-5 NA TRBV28 CANQGASNQPQHF
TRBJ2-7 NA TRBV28 CGSASGTYEQYF
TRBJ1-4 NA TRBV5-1 CASSLAFTENEKLFF
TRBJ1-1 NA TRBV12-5 CASGLSWDTGWTEAFF
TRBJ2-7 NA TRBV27 CASSAPSYEQYF
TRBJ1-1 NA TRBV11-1 CATKMTGPDTEAFF
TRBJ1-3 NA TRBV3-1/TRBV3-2 CASSQGTRLSGNTIYF
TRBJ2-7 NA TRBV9 CASSVEGGLAGAEQYF
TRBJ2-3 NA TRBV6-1 CASSEGGTDTQYF
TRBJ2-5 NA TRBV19 CASSISSGGSAQYF
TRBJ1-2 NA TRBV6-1 CASSEGRGAGYGYTF
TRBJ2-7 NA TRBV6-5 CASSNSRNYEQYF
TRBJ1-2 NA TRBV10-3 CAISEQGTETF
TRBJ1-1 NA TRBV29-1 CSLHRGGNTEAFF
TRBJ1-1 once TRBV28 CASTLGVGIGTWSTEAFF
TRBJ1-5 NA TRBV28 CASSLDQAGNQPQHF
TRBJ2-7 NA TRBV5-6 CASSGYRGHYEQYF
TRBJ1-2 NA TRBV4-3 CASSQEGYGYTF
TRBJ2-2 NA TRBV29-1 CSVEPRFETGELFF
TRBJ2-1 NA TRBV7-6 CASFRLRGVYNEQFF
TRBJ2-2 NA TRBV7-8 CASSSGLAGGGGELFF